The 27 T cell receptor beta chains below all came from one sample that was sequenced in a study of T cell responses to AZD1222 COVID-19 vaccine. Sequencing was performed with immunoSEQ multiplex PCR; in TCRdb, only in-frame clones are kept and a portion is missing. The sample carries 180,000 or so clones, around 94% recorded once. The sample was peripheral blood, taken on day 0 of AZD1222 vaccination. The receptors originated from an adult in good health.

The chain has TRBV7-9 and TRBJ1-1; 7 positions match TRBD1. The CDR3 spans 14 residues. After removal of 5 bases from V and 0 bases from J, the junction contained 3 bases not matched to a gene. Germline CDR1 and CDR2: SEHNR and FQNEAQ (reference sequence). The CDR3 DNA reads as TGTGCCAGCAGCCCGGGACAGATGAACACTGAAGCTTTCTTT. It translates to CASSPGQMNTEAFF.

The table lists this clone with a count of one. V is TRBV5-5 and J is TRBJ1-1, with D tentatively TRBD1 (5 bases). The CDR3 sequence is 14 residues long. Trimming removed 2 bases from V and 3 bases from J, with 11 bases in between. CDR1 is SGHKS and CDR2 is YYEKEE in the germline V gene (reference sequence). The CDR3 protein is CASSFRGGDTEAFF. The CDR3 DNA is TGTGCCAGCAGCTTTCGGGGGGGAGACACTGAAGCTTTCTTT.

The chain recombines TRBV4-1 with TRBJ1-1; D is unclear. Trimming stripped 4 bases from V and 0 bases from J, with 15 bases between. The CDR3 is 16 amino acids. Germline V CDR1 and CDR2: MGHRA, YSYEKL. The CDR3 sequence is CASSLNTRTVNTEAFF. In DNA form, the CDR3 reads TGCGCCAGCAGCCTCAATACAAGGACCGTGAACACTGAAGCTTTCTTT.

The chain links TRBV9 to TRBJ2-7, with 8 positions matching TRBD1. V was pared by 2 bases and J by 0 bases, with 1 base of the junction left unmatched. CDR3 length: 14 amino acids. Germline values: CDR1 SGDLS, CDR2 YYNGEE. CDR3 in amino acids: CASSVTGASYEQYF. The CDR3 nucleotides are TGTGCCAGCAGCGTGACAGGGGCCTCCTACGAGCAGTACTTC. The full variable domain, rest sourced from reference TRBV9 and TRBJ2-7, is DSGVTQTPKHLITATGQRVTLRCSPRSGDLSVYWYQQSLDQGLQFLIQYYNGEERAKGNILERFSAQQFPDLHSELNLSSLELGDSALYFCASSVTGASYEQYFGPGTRLTVT.

This clone turned up a few times. The rearrangement links TRBV30 to TRBJ1-4, with D possibly being TRBD1 (6 bases). The CDR3 runs to 13 residues. The germline CDR1 and CDR2 sequences are GTSNPN and SVGIG (reference sequence). Trimming removed 5 bases from V and 10 bases from J, with 17 bases in between. The CDR3 region has the DNA TGTGCCTGGTCCACAGGGAGCATGGGAAAACTGTTTTTT. Protein sequence: CAWSTGSMGKLFF.

The V and J genes are TRBV27 and TRBJ1-4; unclear D gene. The CDR3 spans 13 residues. In germline, CDR1 is MNHEY, CDR2 SMNVEV (reference sequence). The V end lost 5 bases, the J end lost 3 bases, and 7 bases lay between the germline ends. The CDR3 spells CASSRQPNEKLFF. The CDR3, as DNA: TGTGCCAGCAGTAGGCAGCCTAATGAAAAACTGTTTTTT.

The CDR3 nucleotides read TGTGCAAGTCGCCTTCCCGGGACAGGCGATCATGGCTACACCTTC. Protein sequence: CASRLPGTGDHGYTF. This chain joins TRBV12-2 and TRBJ1-2; the table's TRBD1 call for D was not verified on the DNA. TRBV12-2 represents a pseudogene. The CDR3 loop spans 15 amino acids.

This chain links TRBV19 with TRBJ1-1; 8 nucleotides agree with TRBD1. Germline CDR1 and CDR2: LNHDA and SQIVND (reference sequence). This CDR3 is built from 15 residues. V shed 5 bases and J 5 bases; nucleotides not matched to a gene: 10. CDR3 amino acids: CASSALQGAGTEAFF. The CDR3 DNA is TGTGCCAGTAGTGCCCTCCAGGGGGCAGGAACTGAAGCTTTCTTT.

The genes are TRBV6-1 and TRBJ2-7; a possible D gene is TRBD2 (7 bases). CDR1 and CDR2 (germline): MNHNS, SASEGT. With 4 bases removed from V and 7 bases from J, the gap between germline ends came to 29 bases. This CDR3 spans 18 amino acids. The CDR3 DNA sequence: TGTGCCAGCAGTGTTAGGGAGGGGGGCACCACGTCCCTTGGTGAGCAGTACTTC. Amino acid sequence: CASSVREGGTTSLGEQYF.

V usage is TRBV2 and J usage is TRBJ1-2; maybe TRBD1 (5 bases). Germline V gene data show CDR1 as SNHLY and CDR2 as FYNNEI. Trimming cost V 6 bases and J 8 bases, with 16 bases left between them. This CDR3 region has 13 residues. Here the CDR3 reads CASSKGAPAGYTF. CDR3 in DNA: TGTGCCAGCAGCAAAGGGGCCCCGGCAGGCTACACCTTC. Together with reference TRBV2 and TRBJ1-2, the CDR3 gives the full variable domain: EPEVTQTPSHQVTQMGQEVILRCVPISNHLYFYWYRQILGQKVEFLVSFYNNEISEKSEIFDDQFSVERPDGSNFTLKIRSTKLEDSAMYFCASSKGAPAGYTFGSGTRLTVV.

The genes are TRBV29-1 and TRBJ1-5; 7 positions match TRBD1. V was pared by 6 bases and J by 4 bases, with 12 bases of the junction left unmatched. The CDR3 runs 15 residues. In germline, CDR1 is SQVTM, CDR2 ANQGSEA. CDR3 sequence reads: CSVVDRDSVNQPQHF. CDR3 sequence (DNA): TGCAGCGTGGTTGACCGGGACAGTGTAAATCAGCCCCAGCATTTT. Full variable domain (outside the CDR3, taken from reference TRBV29-1 and TRBJ1-5): SAVISQKPSRDICQRGTSLTIQCQVDSQVTMMFWYRQQPGQSLTLIATANQGSEATYESGFVIDKFPISRPNLTFSTLTVSNMSPEDSSIYLCSVVDRDSVNQPQHFGDGTRLSIL.

V usage is TRBV5-1 and J usage is TRBJ2-7; 12 bases line up with TRBD2. V was pared by 5 bases and J by 5 bases, with 11 bases of the junction left unmatched. The CDR3 is 16 residues long. CDR1 SGHRS and CDR2 YFSETQ come from the germline V gene. CDR3 region: CASRPLLAGGPDEQYF. In nucleotides, the CDR3 is TGCGCCAGCAGACCTCTTCTAGCGGGAGGGCCGGACGAGCAGTACTTC.

This chain connects TRBV5-8 to TRBJ2-7; weak D call: TRBD1 (5 bases). V lost 0 bases to trimming and J lost 2 bases, with 9 bases between them. Germline V gene data show CDR1 as SGHTS and CDR2 as YDEGEE. The CDR3 contains 14 residues. For the CDR3, the DNA is TGTGCCAGCAGCTTGGGTGCAGGGACCTACGAGCAGTACTTC. Translation: CASSLGAGTYEQYF.

The CDR3 DNA reads TGTGCCAGCAGCCACCCCCGGGGAAGGGGAACTGAAGCTTTCTTT. Its protein is CASSHPRGRGTEAFF. This chain connects TRBV13 to TRBJ1-1; weak D call: TRBD1 (5 bases). Germline CDR1 is PRHDT and CDR2 is FYEKMQ (reference sequence). The CDR3 spans 15 residues. V lost 5 bases, J lost 5 bases, and 18 bases lay in between.

This rearrangement joins TRBV7-7 to TRBJ2-1; weak D call: TRBD2 (5 bases). V was trimmed by 1 base and J by 8 bases, leaving 15 bases between them. The CDR3 loop spans 15 amino acids. From germline, CDR1 is SSHAT and CDR2 FNYEAQ (reference sequence). The CDR3 here is CASSLGLARSDEQFF. In DNA, the CDR3 is TGTGCCAGCAGCTTAGGGCTAGCACGGAGCGATGAGCAGTTCTTC.

The chain joins TRBV9 to TRBJ1-2; D is undetermined. CDR1 SGDLS and CDR2 YYNGEE come from the germline V gene. V dropped 0 bases and J dropped 5 bases, with 11 bases sitting between them. The CDR3 length is 14 residues. CDR3 DNA: TGTGCCAGCAGCGTAGACGACACACGGTATGGCTACACCTTC. It yields the protein CASSVDDTRYGYTF.

This clone was detected only once. The gene calls are TRBV27 and TRBJ1-1; D is ambiguous. The germline V gene encodes CDR1 MNHEY and CDR2 SMNVEV (reference sequence). CDR3 size: 13 residues. Trimming pared 0 bases from V and 13 bases from J, leaving 15 bases between. The DNA of the CDR3 is TGTGCCAGCAGTTTATCCCCGGGCAGTTATGATTTCTTT. This codes for CASSLSPGSYDFF.

This chain uses TRBV28 with TRBJ1-2; a possible D gene is TRBD1 (6 bases). The CDR3 sequence is 14 residues long. The germline CDR1 and CDR2 sequences are MDHEN and SYDVKM. V lost 2 bases and J 11 bases, leaving 18 bases between the germline ends. Here the CDR3 reads CASSLRGVQVQYTF. As DNA, the CDR3 is TGTGCCAGCAGTTTAAGGGGGGTCCAAGTCCAATACACCTTC.

The rearrangement joins TRBV5-5 to TRBJ1-1; D is unresolved. This CDR3 contains 15 residues. Germline V gene data show CDR1 as SGHKS and CDR2 as YYEKEE (reference sequence). Trimming shortened V by 4 bases and J by 4 bases, and 17 bases separated the two germline ends. The CDR3 coding sequence is TGTGCCAGCAGCCCCTTTGTGGACGGAGCCACTGAAGCTTTCTTT. This translates into CASSPFVDGATEAFF.

Comments on this clone: Other nucleotide sequences from this sample produce the same CDR3. The V and J genes are TRBV18 and TRBJ1-3; the D gene is possibly TRBD1 (6 bases). Germline V gene lookup returns CDR1 KGHSH and CDR2 LQKENI. V was cut by 5 bases and J by 4 bases, with 9 bases left in between. The CDR3 contains 13 residues. The CDR3 sequence: CASSTGSGNTIYF. CDR3 DNA sequence: TGTGCCAGCTCAACAGGGTCCGGAAACACCATATATTTT.

J is TRBJ1-1 and V is TRBV7-9; D is undetermined. Germline assignment: CDR1 SEHNR and CDR2 FQNEAQ (reference sequence). The CDR3 has 11 residues. Trimming pared 0 bases from V and 9 bases from J, leaving 5 bases between. CDR3 sequence: CASSLAIQAFF. The CDR3, as DNA: TGTGCCAGCAGCTTAGCGATTCAAGCTTTCTTT.

The chain uses TRBV7-8 and TRBJ2-5, with D possibly TRBD1 on 5 matching bases. CDR3 length: 14 amino acids. Germline CDR1 reads SGHVS; CDR2 reads FQNEAQ. V lost 2 bases and J lost 5, with 12 bases in between. The CDR3: CASSLTRQPETQYF. CDR3 DNA: TGTGCCAGCAGCTTAACGAGACAGCCGGAGACCCAGTACTTC.

The genes are TRBV27 and TRBJ1-4; possible D gene TRBD1, 6 bases. Germline values: CDR1 MNHEY, CDR2 SMNVEV (reference sequence). The germline V and J ends were trimmed by 3 bases and 8 bases, with 16 bases remaining between them. This CDR3 comprises 15 residues. The CDR3 spells CASSFSPTQGEKLFF. The CDR3, as DNA: TGTGCCAGCAGTTTCTCCCCCACCCAGGGGGAAAAACTGTTTTTT. Filled out from reference TRBV27 and TRBJ1-4, the complete variable domain reads EAQVTQNPRYLITVTGKKLTVTCSQNMNHEYMSWYRQDPGLGLRQIYYSMNVEVTDKGDVPEGYKVSRKEKRNFPLILESPSPNQTSLYFCASSFSPTQGEKLFFGSGTQLSVL.

The chain employs TRBV19 and TRBJ2-3; 8 nucleotides align to TRBD1. With 5 bases clipped from V and 2 bases from J, the junction kept 3 bases outside the gene matches. The CDR3 runs to 14 residues. CDR1 is LNHDA and CDR2 is SQIVND in the germline V gene (reference sequence). The CDR3: CASSPGGFTDTQYF. The CDR3 DNA reads TGTGCCAGTAGTCCAGGGGGCTTCACAGATACGCAGTATTTT.

The rearrangement uses TRBV29-1 and TRBJ2-2; D gene uncertain. CDR1 SQVTM and CDR2 ANQGSEA come from the germline V gene. The CDR3 extends over 15 amino acids. The CDR3 DNA is TGCCGCGCCACGGCGCTGCAGACCGACACCGGGGAGCTGTTTTTT. Protein: CRATALQTDTGELFF.

The gene calls are TRBV30 and TRBJ1-2; D is perhaps TRBD1 (5 bases). Germline lookup yields CDR1 GTSNPN and CDR2 SVGIG (reference sequence). This CDR3 is built from 14 residues. V was clipped by 0 bases and J by 8 bases, with 16 bases between them. Here the CDR3 DNA reads TGTGCCTGGAGTGTAAGGTGGGGGTTAAGGGGCTACACCTTC. It is translated as CAWSVRWGLRGYTF. Full variable domain (outside the CDR3, taken from reference TRBV30 and TRBJ1-2): SQTIHQWPATLVQPVGSPLSLECTVEGTSNPNLYWYRQAAGRGLQLLFYSVGIGQISSEVPQNLSASRPQDRQFILSSKKLLLSDSGFYLCAWSVRWGLRGYTFGSGTRLTVV.

The chain joins TRBV18 to TRBJ1-2; D gene uncertain. The V and J ends lost 6 bases and 5 bases respectively, with 16 bases between them. Germline CDR1 KGHSH, CDR2 LQKENI. This CDR3 is 14 amino acids long. CDR3 bases: TGTGCCAGCTCCCAAGGTGGCCAGACGTATGGCTACACCTTC. Translating it yields CASSQGGQTYGYTF.